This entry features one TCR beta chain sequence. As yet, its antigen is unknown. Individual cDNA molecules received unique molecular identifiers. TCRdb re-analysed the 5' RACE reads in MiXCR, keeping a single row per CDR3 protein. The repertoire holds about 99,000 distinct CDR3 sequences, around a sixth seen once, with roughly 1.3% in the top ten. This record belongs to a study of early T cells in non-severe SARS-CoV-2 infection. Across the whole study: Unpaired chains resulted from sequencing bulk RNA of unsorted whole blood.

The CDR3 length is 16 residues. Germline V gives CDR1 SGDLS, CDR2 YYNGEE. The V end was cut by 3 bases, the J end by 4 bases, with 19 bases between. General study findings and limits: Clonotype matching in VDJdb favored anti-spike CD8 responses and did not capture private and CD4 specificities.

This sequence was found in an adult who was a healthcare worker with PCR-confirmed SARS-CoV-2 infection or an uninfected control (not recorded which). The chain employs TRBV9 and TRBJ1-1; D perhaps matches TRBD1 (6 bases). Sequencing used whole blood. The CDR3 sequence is CASSEGDYLGFTEAFF. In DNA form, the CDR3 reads TGTGCCAGCAGCGAGGGGGACTACTTGGGGTTCACTGAAGCTTTCTTT.